A single T cell receptor beta chain is shown here with its context. The antigen remains undetermined. RNA transcripts provided the template for amplifying TCR beta CDR3 regions. A first-round RT-PCR used HTBI primers, followed by a second-round multiplex PCR. MiXCR was run by TCRdb on the multiplex PCR reads, yielding one entry per CDR3 protein. The data contain almost 400,000 distinct CDR3 sequences, around 19% of them singletons. CDR1 is MDHEN and CDR2 is SYDVKM in the germline V gene. The length of the CDR3 is 17 residues. V lost 6 bases, J lost 4 bases, and 10 bases stayed unmatched. This sample is drawn from a study of Graves' ophthalmopathy and Graves' hyperthyroidism. Having ophthalmopathy, the donors showed moderate-to-severe activity, CAS ≥3 and NOSPECS ≥4, with disease lasting under 3 months. The source of the PBMCs was over 8.5 ml of fresh peripheral blood. Study-wide results and limits: Blood was where most expanded thyroid clonotypes above 0.001 frequency also turned up. A 13-signature model separated ophthalmopathy from stable hyperthyroidism, approximately 87% sensitivity, roughly 81% specificity.

The source is a woman younger than 30 with Graves' ophthalmopathy. The specimen sequenced was peripheral blood. V and J are TRBV28 and TRBJ2-7; 15 bases are a match to TRBD2. The CDR3 sequence is CASSSGLAGGAEYEQYF. For the CDR3, the DNA is TGTGCCAGCAGCTCCGGACTAGCGGGAGGGGCCGAGTACGAGCAGTACTTC. The variable domain in full, completed from reference TRBV28 and TRBJ2-7, reads DVKVTQSSRYLVKRTGEKVFLECVQDMDHENMFWYRQDPGLGLRLIYFSYDVKMKEKGDIPEGYSVSREKKERFSLILESASTNQTSMYLCASSSGLAGGAEYEQYFGPGTRLTVT.